This T cell receptor (beta chain) was sequenced during a study of blood T cell repertoires in COVID-19. Study as a whole: Researchers got acute and convalescent COVID-19 samples from the United States, Italy and Spain. Sources were T cells, B-cell-depleted T cells, or PBMCs; the material itself was cDNA or gDNA.

The CDR3 consists of 19 residues. Germline V gene data show CDR1 as SGDLS and CDR2 as YYNGEE. V was pared by 3 bases and J by 2 bases, with 11 bases of the junction left unmatched. Authors' processing steps: Estimates of nucleated cell counts were drawn from the amplification of reference gene primers. Data came from immunoSEQ multiplex PCR; TCRdb stores just in-frame clones and leaves some out. For V, J and clone size, that table is used; D and trimming come from the DNA. This sample has approximately 300,000 clones, with 85% found just once. The chain combines TRBV9 with TRBJ2-6; 10 nucleotides align to TRBD1. The sequencing input was peripheral blood. This receptor was taken from a woman between 45 and 60 years old with active or convalescent COVID-19. For the CDR3, the DNA is TGTGCCAGCAGCGAGGGAAGACAGGGGGCCTTAACTGGGGCCAACGTCCTGACTTTC. It yields the protein CASSEGRQGALTGANVLTF.